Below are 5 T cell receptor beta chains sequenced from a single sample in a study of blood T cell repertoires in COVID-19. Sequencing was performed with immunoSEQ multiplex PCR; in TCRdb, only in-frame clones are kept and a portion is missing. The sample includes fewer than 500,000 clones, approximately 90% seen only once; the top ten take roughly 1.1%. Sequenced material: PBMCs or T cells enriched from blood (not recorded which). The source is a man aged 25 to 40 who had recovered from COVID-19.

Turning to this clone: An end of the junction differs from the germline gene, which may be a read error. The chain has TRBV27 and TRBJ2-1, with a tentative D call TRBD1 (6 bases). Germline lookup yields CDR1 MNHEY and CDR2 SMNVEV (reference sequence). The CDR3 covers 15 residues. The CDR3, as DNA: TGTGCCAGCAGGCCCGGGACAATATCCTCCAATGAGCAGTTCTTC. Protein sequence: CASRPGTISSNEQFF.

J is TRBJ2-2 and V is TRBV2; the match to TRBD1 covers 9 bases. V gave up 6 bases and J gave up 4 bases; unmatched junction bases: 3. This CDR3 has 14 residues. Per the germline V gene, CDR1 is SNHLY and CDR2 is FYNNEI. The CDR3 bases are TGTGCCAGCAGCCGGGACAGGGCCACCGGGGAGCTGTTTTTT. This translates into CASSRDRATGELFF. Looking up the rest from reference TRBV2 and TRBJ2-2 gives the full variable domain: EPEVTQTPSHQVTQMGQEVILRCVPISNHLYFYWYRQILGQKVEFLVSFYNNEISEKSEIFDDQFSVERPDGSNFTLKIRSTKLEDSAMYFCASSRDRATGELFFGEGSRLTVL.

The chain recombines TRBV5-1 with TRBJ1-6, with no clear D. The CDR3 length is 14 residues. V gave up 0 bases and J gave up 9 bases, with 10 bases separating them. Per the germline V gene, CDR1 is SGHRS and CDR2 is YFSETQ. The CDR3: CASSLGAPSSPLHF. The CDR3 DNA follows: TGCGCCAGCAGCTTGGGGGCCCCGTCTTCACCCCTCCACTTT.

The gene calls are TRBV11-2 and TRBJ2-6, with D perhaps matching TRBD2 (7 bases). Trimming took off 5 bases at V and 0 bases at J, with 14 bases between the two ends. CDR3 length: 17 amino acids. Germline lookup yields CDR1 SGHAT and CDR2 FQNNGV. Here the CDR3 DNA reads TGTGCCAGCAGCCGGGGGGCAGCCGGCTCTGGGGCCAACGTCCTGACTTTC. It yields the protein CASSRGAAGSGANVLTF.

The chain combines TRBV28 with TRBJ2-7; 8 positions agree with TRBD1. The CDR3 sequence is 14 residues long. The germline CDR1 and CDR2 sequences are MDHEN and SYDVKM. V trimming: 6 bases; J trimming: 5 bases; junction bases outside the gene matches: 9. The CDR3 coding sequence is TGTGCCAGCAGAGGCGCAGGGGGCTGGAACGAGCAGTACTTC. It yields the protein CASRGAGGWNEQYF.